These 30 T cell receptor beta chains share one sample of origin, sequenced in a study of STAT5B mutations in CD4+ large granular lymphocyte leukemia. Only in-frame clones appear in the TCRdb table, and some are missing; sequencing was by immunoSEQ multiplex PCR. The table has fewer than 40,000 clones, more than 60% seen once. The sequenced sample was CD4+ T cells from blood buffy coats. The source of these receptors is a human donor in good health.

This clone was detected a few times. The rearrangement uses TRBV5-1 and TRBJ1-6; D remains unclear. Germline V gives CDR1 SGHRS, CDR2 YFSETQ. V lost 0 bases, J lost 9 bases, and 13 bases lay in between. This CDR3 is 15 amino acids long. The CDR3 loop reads CASSLDDIRSSPLHF. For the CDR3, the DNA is TGCGCCAGCAGCTTGGACGATATCCGAAGTTCACCCCTCCACTTT. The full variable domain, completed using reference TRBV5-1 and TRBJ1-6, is KAGVTQTPRYLIKTRGQQVTLSCSPISGHRSVSWYQQTPGQGLQFLFEYFSETQRNKGNFPGRFSGRQFSNSRSEMNVSTLELGDSALYLCASSLDDIRSSPLHFGNGTRLTVT.

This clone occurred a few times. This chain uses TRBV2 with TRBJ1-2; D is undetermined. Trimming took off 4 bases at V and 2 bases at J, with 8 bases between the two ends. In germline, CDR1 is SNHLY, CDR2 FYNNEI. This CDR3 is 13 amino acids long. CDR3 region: CASSVGRNYGYTF. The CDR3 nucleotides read TGTGCCAGCAGTGTTGGGCGGAACTATGGCTACACCTTC. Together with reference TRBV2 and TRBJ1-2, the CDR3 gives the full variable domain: EPEVTQTPSHQVTQMGQEVILRCVPISNHLYFYWYRQILGQKVEFLVSFYNNEISEKSEIFDDQFSVERPDGSNFTLKIRSTKLEDSAMYFCASSVGRNYGYTFGSGTRLTVV.

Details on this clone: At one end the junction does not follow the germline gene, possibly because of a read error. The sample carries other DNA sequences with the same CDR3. The DNA for the CDR3 is TGTGCCAGCGCCCCAACAGGAAATCCTAATGAAAAACTGTTTTTC. It codes for CASAPTGNPNEKLFF. V usage is TRBV6-1 and J usage is TRBJ1-4; weak D call: TRBD1 (5 bases). Per the germline V gene, CDR1 is MNHNS and CDR2 is SASEGT. The CDR3 contains 15 residues.

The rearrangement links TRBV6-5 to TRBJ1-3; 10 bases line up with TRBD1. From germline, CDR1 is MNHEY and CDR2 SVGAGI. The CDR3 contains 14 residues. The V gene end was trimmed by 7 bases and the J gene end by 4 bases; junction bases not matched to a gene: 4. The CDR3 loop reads CASTKTGGGNTIYF. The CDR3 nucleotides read TGTGCCAGCACCAAGACAGGGGGCGGAAACACCATATATTTT.

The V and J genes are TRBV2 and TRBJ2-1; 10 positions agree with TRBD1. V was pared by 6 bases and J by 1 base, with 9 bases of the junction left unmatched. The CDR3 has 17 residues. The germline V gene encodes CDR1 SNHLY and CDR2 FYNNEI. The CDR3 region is CASSWDRGGSSYNEQFF. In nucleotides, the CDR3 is TGTGCCAGCAGCTGGGACAGGGGAGGGTCATCCTACAATGAGCAGTTCTTC.

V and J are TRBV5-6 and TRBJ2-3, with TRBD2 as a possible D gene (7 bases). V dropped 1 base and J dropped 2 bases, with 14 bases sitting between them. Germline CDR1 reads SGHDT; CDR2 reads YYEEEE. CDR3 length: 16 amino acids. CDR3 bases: TGTGCCAGCAGCTTGTTAGGGGGGGGGACCACAGATACGCAGTATTTT. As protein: CASSLLGGGTTDTQYF.

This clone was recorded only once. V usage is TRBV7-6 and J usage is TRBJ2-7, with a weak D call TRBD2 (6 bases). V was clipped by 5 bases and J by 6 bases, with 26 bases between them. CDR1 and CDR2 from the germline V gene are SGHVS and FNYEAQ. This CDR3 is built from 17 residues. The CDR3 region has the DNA TGTGCCAGCAGCCCATTCACCGGCGGGACCACAAAGGGCGAGCAGTACTTC. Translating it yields CASSPFTGGTTKGEQYF.

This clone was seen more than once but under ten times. The CDR3 sequence is CASSLTGGSQETQYF. The CDR3 coding sequence is TGTGCCAGCAGCTTAACGGGGGGATCCCAAGAGACCCAGTACTTC. The gene calls are TRBV7-9 and TRBJ2-5, with 7 bases aligning to TRBD2. Germline trimming cut 2 bases from V and 1 base from J; bases unmatched to any gene: 4. CDR3 length: 15 amino acids. Per the germline V gene, CDR1 is SEHNR and CDR2 is FQNEAQ (reference sequence).

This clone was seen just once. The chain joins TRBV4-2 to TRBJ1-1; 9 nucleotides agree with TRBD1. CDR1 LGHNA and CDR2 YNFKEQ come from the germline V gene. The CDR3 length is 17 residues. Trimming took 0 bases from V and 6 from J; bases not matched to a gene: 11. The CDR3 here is CASSQDPPGQGRAEAFF. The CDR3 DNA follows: TGTGCCAGCAGCCAAGATCCCCCGGGACAGGGACGCGCTGAAGCTTTCTTT.

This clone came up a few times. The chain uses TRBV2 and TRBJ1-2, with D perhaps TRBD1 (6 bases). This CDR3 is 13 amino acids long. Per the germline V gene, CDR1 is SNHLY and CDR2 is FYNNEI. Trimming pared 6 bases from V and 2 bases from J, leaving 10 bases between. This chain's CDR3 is CASSADRNYGYTF. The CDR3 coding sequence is TGTGCCAGCAGCGCAGACAGGAACTATGGCTACACCTTC.

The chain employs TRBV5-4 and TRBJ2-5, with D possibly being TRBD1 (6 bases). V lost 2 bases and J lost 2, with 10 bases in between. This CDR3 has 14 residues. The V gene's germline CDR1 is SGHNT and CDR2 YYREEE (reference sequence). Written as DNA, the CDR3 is TGTGCCAGCAGCTTAACAGGGCCACAAGAGACCCAGTACTTC. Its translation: CASSLTGPQETQYF.

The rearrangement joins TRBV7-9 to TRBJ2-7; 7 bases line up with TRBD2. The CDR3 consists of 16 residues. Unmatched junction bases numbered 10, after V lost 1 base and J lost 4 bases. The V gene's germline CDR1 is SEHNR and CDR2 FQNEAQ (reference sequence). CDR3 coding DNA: TGTGCCAGCAGCTTAGTGGGCGGGAGATCTTCATACGAGCAGTACTTC. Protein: CASSLVGGRSSYEQYF.

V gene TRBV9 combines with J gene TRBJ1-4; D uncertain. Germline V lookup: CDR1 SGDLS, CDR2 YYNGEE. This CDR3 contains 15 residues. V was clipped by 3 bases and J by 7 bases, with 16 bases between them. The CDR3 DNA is TGTGCCAGCAGCGCCCGCACTGGGGAAAGTGAAAAACTGTTTTTT. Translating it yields CASSARTGESEKLFF.

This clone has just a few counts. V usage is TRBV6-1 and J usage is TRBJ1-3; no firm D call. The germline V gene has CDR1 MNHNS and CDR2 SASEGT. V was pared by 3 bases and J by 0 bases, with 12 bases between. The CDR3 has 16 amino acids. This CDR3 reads CASSDWTLVSGNTIYF. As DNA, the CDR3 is TGTGCCAGCAGTGATTGGACGCTAGTCTCTGGAAACACCATATATTTT.

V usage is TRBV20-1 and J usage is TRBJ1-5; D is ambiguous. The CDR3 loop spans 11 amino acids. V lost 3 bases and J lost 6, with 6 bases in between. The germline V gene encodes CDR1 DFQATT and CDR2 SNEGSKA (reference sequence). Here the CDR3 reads CSAREGQPQHF. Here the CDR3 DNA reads TGCAGTGCTAGGGAGGGTCAGCCCCAGCATTTT.

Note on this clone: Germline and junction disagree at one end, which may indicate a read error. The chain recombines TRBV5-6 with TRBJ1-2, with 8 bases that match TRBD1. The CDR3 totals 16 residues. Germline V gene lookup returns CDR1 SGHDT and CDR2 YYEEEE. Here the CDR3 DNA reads TGTGCCAGCAGCCAAATGGGACAGGTGGTATTATACTTGGTGGCCTTC. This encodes CASSQMGQVVLYLVAF.

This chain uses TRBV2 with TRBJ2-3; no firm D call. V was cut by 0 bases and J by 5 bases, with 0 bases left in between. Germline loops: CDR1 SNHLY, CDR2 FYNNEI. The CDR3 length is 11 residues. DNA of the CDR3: TGTGCCAGCAGTGAAGCAGATACGCAGTATTTT. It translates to CASSEADTQYF.

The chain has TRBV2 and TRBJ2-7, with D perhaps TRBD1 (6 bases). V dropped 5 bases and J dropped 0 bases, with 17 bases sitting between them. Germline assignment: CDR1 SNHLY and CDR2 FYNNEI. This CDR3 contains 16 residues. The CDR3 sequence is CASSSRTGPISYEQYF. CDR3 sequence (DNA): TGTGCCAGCAGTTCACGAACAGGGCCGATCTCCTACGAGCAGTACTTC.

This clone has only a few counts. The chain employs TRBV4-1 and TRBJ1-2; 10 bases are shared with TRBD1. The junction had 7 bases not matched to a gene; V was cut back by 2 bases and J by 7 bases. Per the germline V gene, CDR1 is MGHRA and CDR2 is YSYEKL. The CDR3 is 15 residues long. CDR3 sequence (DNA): TGCGCCAGCAGCCAACCCGGGACAGGGGTATTTGGCTACACCTTC. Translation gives CASSQPGTGVFGYTF.

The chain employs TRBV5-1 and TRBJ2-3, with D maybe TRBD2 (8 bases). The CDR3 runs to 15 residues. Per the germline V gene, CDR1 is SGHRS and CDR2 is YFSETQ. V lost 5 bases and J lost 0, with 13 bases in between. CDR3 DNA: TGCGCCAGCAGAAGCGGGGGACAGAGCACAGATACGCAGTATTTT. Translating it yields CASRSGGQSTDTQYF.

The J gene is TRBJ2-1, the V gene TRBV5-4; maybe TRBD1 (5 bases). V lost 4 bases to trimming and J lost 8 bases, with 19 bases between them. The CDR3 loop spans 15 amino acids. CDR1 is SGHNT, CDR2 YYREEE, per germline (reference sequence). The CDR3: CASSATGAAHHEQFF. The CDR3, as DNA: TGTGCCAGCAGCGCGACTGGGGCGGCACATCATGAGCAGTTCTTC.

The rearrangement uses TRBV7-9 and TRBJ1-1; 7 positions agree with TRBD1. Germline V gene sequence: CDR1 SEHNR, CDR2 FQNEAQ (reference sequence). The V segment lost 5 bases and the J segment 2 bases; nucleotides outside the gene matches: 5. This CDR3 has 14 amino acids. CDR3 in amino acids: CASSLWDRNTEAFF. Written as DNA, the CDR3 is TGTGCCAGCAGCCTATGGGACAGAAACACTGAAGCTTTCTTT.

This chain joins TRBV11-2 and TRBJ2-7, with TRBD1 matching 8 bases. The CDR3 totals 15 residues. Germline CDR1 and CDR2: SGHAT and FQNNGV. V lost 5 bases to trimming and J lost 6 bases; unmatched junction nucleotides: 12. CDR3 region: CASSPPGQDFREQYF. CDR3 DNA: TGTGCCAGCAGCCCGCCGGGACAGGACTTTCGCGAGCAGTACTTC.

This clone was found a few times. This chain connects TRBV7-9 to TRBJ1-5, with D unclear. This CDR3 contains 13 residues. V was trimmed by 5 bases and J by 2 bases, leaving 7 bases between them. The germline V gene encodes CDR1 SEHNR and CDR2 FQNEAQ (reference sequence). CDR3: CASSPNGNQPQHF. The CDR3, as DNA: TGTGCCAGCAGCCCTAACGGCAATCAGCCCCAGCATTTT.

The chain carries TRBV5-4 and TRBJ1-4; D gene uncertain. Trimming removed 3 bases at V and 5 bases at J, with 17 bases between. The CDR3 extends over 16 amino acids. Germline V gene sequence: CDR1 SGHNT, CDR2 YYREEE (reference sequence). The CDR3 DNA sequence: TGTGCCAGCAGCTCGACCCCTTCCAACCCCAATGAAAAACTGTTTTTT. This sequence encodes CASSSTPSNPNEKLFF.

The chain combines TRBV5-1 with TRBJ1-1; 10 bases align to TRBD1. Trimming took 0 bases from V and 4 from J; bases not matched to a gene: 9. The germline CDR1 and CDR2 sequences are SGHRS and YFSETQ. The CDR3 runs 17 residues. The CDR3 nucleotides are TGCGCCAGCAGCTTGGCTACCGGGACAGGGGTGAGCACTGAAGCTTTCTTT. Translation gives CASSLATGTGVSTEAFF.

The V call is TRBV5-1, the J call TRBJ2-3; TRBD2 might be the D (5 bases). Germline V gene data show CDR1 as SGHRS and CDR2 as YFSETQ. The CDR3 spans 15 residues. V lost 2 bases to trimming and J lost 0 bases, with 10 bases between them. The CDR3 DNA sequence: TGCGCCAGCAGCTTCGCCGGGGTTAGCACAGATACGCAGTATTTT. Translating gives CASSFAGVSTDTQYF.

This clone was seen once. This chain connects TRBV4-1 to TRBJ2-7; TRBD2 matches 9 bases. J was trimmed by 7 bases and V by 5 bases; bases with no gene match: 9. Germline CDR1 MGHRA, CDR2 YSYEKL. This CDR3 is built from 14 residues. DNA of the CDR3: TGCGCCAGCAGCTTTAGCGGGGGAACGGTTGAGCAGTACTTC. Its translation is CASSFSGGTVEQYF.

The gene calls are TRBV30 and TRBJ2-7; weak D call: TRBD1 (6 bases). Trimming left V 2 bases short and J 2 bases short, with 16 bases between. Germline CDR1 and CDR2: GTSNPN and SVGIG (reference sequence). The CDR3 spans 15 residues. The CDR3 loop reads CAWSIRGRGTYEQYF. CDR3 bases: TGTGCCTGGAGTATACGGGGCAGGGGTACCTACGAGCAGTACTTC.

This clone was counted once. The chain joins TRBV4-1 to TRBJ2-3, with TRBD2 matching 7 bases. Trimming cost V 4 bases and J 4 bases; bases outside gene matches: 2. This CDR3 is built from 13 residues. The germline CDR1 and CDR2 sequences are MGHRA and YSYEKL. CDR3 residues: CASSRGRADTQYF. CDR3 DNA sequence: TGCGCCAGCAGCCGTGGGAGGGCAGATACGCAGTATTTT.